Reported below is one T cell receptor beta chain. Its antigen is currently not known. Base-call qualities are not available, and no considerably larger clone is one nucleotide away. The library was made by UMI-ligation and nested PCR. The beta constant-region primer was an equimolar mix of two oligonucleotides covering both TRBC1 and TRBC2. Four rounds of PCR, combining the SP2 primer with nested alpha and beta constant-region primers, were used to amplify the ligated cDNA. T4 RNA ligase 1 ligated a single-stranded oligonucleotide carrying the SP2 primer and a 12-nucleotide UMI to the cDNA 3' end. Incubation of the ligation reaction was carried out at 16 degrees C for roughly 18-24 hours. PCR2 was usually performed as a SYBR Green qPCR and halted at a preset threshold so that over-amplification would not occur. Every purification after the first one was done using Agencourt AMPure XP magnetic beads. Library amounts were measured by Qubit and library quality was assessed on a TapeStation, where the main peak was expected at around 650 bp. Sequencing of the pooled libraries was done on an Illumina MiSeq using v2 2x251 paired-end kits, which typically yielded roughly 0.95-2.1 million reads per sample. Each sample's library went into the pool at roughly 4 nM, and roughly 4.5-8% PhiX was added to help with cluster recognition. Concerning the study's data processing: FASTQ reads processed by Demultiplexor were assigned V and J genes by Decombinator through tag matching that tolerated a single base-pair mismatch. Collapsinator used UMIs to correct both sequencing errors and frequency errors arising from PCR heterogeneity. TCRs were translated and CDR3s were extracted from the conserved cysteine to the FGXG phenylalanine by CDR3Translator, with non-productive sequences being flagged. Gini, Shannon entropy and inverse Simpson indices were calculated on repertoires that had been subsampled to equal numbers of UMI-defined TCRs. Clonotype abundance distributions were fitted to a power law by maximum likelihood within the linear range. Similar UMI counts, unique TCR numbers and clonal distributions were obtained with the pipeline and with MIGEC on one naive CD8 sample. A set of several thousand CMV-associated CDR3 sequences, compiled from VDJdb and a published dataset, was used to search the repertoires. The public reads were reprocessed in TCRdb via fastp at Q25 and MiXCR, keeping in-frame beta chains. CDR3 protein sequences are deduplicated, and each keeps its most common genes and DNA. In this record, the V and J calls reflect TCRdb's handling and not the investigators' own analysis. The sample has 130,000 or so distinct CDR3 sequences on record, 30% to 45% of them singletons. The biggest ten clones account for more than 0.8% of the sample.

This entry comes from a study of naive and memory T cell subsets (dated by TCRdb to 2015 to 2018). Broadly, across the study: An open-source, UMI-based TCR alpha and beta sequencing pipeline was applied to sorted naive and memory peripheral blood T cell subsets. Complete agreement was observed between the functional CMV T cell responses and the IgG serology results. RNA was DNase-treated and reverse transcribed with TCR constant-region primers, mostly using SuperScript III. The research as a whole found: In both CD4 and CD8 cells, a rise in Gini index and a fall in Shannon and inverse Simpson diversity were observed from naive through CM, EM and EMRA. RNA-based TCR counts may be affected by expression changes linked to T cell activation and differentiation. Following error correction, more than 95% of naive TCR sequences occurred only once, which made naive abundance distributions much steeper than those of memory subsets. Single alpha or beta chain sequences, rather than paired alpha/beta receptors, were used to define clonotypes. The repertoire findings for the naive and memory subsets could not be validated against a ground truth, as none was available. The abundance of TCRs followed a power law with an exponent that differed between naive and memory subsets yet stayed consistent across the three individuals.

From the second PCR step on, the TCR alpha and beta chain libraries were amplified in separate reactions. CMV status of each donor was established by measuring IFNgamma production from CD4+ T cells after fresh PBMCs were stimulated overnight with CMV viral lysate. CD4 T cells were positively selected using Miltenyi beads, after which CD8 T cells were positively selected from the CD4-negative fraction. Cells stained for CD3, CD4, CD8, CD45RA, CD27 and a live/dead dye were sorted on a BD Aria II into four subsets by CD45RA and CD27. A few healthy volunteers provided blood, and the blood of each volunteer was split into CD4 and CD8 T cells and then into four differentiation subsets. Around 110 ml of peripheral blood was taken from each donor, and PBMC were separated by density-gradient centrifugation on Ficoll-Paque PLUS. Sorted cells were lysed in RLT buffer, and RNA was extracted with a Qiagen RNeasy kit and stored at -80°C.

Trimming leaves V shorter by 8 bases and J shorter by 0 bases, with the junction holding 10 bases beyond the gene matches. The CDR3 sequence holds 15 residues, the cysteine and phenylalanine included. Left in the record is the CDR3 DNA by itself, 45 bases read in frame from the first base. The germline V gene sets CDR1 to SGHTA and CDR2 to FQGTGA. Sample: central memory CD4+ T cells from blood. This specimen's cell subset or site label, per the study, means: central memory, CD45RA- CD27+. The rearrangement joined TRBV7-3 to TRBJ2-7; TRBD1 lines up with 7 middle nucleotides. The receptor was derived from a human donor in good health. The base sequence is TGTGCCAGCGACCGGGACAGCCCGAGCTCCTACGAGCAGTACTTC. The encoded protein is CASDRDSPSSYEQYF.